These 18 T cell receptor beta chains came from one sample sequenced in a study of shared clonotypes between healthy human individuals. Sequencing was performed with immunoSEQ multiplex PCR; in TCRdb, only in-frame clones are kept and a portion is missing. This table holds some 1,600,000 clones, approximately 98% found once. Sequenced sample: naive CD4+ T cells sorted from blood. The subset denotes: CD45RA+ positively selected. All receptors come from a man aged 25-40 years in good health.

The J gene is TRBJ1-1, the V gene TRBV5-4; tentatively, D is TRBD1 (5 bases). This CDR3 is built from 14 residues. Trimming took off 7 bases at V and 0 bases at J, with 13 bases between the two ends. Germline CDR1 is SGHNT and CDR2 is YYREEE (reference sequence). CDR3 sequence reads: CASAPGFMNTEAFF. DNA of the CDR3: TGTGCCAGCGCGCCAGGGTTTATGAACACTGAAGCTTTCTTT.

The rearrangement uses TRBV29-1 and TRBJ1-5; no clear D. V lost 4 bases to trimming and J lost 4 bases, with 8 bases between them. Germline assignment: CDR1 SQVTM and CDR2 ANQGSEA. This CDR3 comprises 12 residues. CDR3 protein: CSVGGENQPQHF. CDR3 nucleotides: TGCAGCGTTGGCGGGGAAAATCAGCCCCAGCATTTT.

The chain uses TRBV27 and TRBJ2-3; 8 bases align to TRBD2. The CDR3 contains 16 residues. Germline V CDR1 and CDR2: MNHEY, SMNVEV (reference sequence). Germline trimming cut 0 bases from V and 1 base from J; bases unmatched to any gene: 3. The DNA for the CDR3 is TGTGCCAGCAGTTTATCTCCAGCGGGAGGCACAGATACGCAGTATTTT. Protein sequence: CASSLSPAGGTDTQYF.

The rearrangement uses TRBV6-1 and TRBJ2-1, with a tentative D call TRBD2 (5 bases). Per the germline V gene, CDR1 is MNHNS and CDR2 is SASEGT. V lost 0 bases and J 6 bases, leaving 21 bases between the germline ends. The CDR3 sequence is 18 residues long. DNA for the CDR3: TGTGCCAGCAGTGAAGCGCTTCTACGGGTGAGGGTGTCCAATGAGCAGTTCTTC. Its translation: CASSEALLRVRVSNEQFF.

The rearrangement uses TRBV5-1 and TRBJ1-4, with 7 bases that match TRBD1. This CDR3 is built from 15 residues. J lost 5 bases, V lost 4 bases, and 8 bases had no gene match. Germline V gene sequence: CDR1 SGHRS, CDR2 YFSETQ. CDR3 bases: TGCGCCAGCAGCCGAAACACAGGGGTGAATGAAAAACTGTTTTTT. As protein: CASSRNTGVNEKLFF. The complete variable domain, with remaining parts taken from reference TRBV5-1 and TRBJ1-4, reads KAGVTQTPRYLIKTRGQQVTLSCSPISGHRSVSWYQQTPGQGLQFLFEYFSETQRNKGNFPGRFSGRQFSNSRSEMNVSTLELGDSALYLCASSRNTGVNEKLFFGSGTQLSVL.

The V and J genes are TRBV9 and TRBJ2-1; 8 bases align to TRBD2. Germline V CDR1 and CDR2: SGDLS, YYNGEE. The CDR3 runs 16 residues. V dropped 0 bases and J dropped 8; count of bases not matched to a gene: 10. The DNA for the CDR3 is TGTGCCAGCAGCGTAGGACATAGCGGGACAAGGGATGAGCAGTTCTTC. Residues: CASSVGHSGTRDEQFF.

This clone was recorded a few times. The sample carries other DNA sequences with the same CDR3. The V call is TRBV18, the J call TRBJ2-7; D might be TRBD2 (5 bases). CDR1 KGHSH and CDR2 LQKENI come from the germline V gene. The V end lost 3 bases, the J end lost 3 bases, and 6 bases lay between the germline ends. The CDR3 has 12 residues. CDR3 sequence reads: CASSPGSYEQYF. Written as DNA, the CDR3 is TGTGCCAGCTCACCTGGGAGCTACGAGCAGTACTTC.

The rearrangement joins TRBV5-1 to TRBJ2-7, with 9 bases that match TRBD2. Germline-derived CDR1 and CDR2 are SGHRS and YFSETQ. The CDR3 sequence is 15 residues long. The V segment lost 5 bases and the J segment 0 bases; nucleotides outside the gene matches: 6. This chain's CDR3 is CASRMTSGSSYEQYF. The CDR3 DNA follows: TGCGCCAGCAGAATGACTAGCGGAAGCTCCTACGAGCAGTACTTC. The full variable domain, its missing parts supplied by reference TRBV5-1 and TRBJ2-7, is KAGVTQTPRYLIKTRGQQVTLSCSPISGHRSVSWYQQTPGQGLQFLFEYFSETQRNKGNFPGRFSGRQFSNSRSEMNVSTLELGDSALYLCASRMTSGSSYEQYFGPGTRLTVT.

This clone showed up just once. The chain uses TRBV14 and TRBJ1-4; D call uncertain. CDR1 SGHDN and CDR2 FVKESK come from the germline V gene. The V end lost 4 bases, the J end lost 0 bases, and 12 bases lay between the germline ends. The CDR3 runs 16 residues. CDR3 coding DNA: TGTGCCAGCAGCCCCCTTCGGGGAACAACTAATGAAAAACTGTTTTTT. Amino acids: CASSPLRGTTNEKLFF.

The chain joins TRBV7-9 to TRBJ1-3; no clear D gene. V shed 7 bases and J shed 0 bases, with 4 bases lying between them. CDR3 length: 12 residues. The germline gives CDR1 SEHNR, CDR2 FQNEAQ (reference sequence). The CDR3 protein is CASTTSGNTIYF. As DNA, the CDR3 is TGTGCCAGCACTACCTCTGGAAACACCATATATTTT.

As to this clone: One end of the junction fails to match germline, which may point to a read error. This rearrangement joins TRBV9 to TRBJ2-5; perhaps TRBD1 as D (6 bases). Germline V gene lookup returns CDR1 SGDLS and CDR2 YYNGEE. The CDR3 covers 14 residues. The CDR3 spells CASSEGSQGPNGNF. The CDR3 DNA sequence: TGTGCCAGCAGCGAGGGTAGTCAGGGGCCTAATGGAAACTTC.

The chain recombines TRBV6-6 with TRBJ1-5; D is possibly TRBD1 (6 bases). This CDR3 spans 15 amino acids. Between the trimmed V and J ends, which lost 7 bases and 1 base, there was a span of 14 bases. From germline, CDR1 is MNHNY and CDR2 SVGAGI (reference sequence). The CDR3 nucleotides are TGTGCCAGCACCCGGGGGCCAGCGAGCAATCAGCCCCAGCATTTT. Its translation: CASTRGPASNQPQHF.

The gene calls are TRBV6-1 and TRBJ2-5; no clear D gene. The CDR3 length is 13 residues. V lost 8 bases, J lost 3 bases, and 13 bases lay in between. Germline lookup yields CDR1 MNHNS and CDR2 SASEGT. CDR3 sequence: CASGKAGKETQYF. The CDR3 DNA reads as TGTGCCAGCGGTAAGGCAGGAAAAGAGACCCAGTACTTC.

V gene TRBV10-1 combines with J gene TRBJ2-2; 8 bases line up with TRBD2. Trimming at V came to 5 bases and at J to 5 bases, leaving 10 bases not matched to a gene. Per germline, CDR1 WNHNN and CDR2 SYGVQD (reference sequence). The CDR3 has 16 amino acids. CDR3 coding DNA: TGCGCCAGCAGTTACACTAGCGGCCTTGGAACCGGGGAGCTGTTTTTT. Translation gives CASSYTSGLGTGELFF.

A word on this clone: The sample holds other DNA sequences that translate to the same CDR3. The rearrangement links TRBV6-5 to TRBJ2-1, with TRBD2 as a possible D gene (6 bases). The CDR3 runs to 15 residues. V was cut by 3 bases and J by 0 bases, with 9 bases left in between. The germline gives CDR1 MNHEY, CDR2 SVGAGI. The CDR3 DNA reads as TGTGCCAGCAGTTATAGCGGTAGCTCCTACAATGAGCAGTTCTTC. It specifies CASSYSGSSYNEQFF.

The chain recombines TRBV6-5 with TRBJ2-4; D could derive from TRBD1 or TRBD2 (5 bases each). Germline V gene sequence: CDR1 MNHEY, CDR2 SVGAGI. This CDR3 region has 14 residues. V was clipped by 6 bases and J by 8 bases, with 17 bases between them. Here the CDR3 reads CASSPGTHGDIQYF. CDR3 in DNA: TGTGCCAGCAGCCCCGGGACCCACGGTGACATTCAGTACTTC.

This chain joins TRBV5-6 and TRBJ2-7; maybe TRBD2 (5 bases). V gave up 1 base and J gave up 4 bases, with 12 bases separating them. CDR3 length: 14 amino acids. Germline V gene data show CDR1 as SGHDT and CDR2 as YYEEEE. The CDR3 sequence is CASSLYGNRYEQYF. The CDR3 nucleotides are TGTGCCAGCAGCTTGTACGGGAATAGATACGAGCAGTACTTC.

The CDR3 DNA sequence: TGTGCCAGCAGGGACGACAGGATTGAGCAGTTCTTC. This sequence encodes CASRDDRIEQFF. The chain employs TRBV2 and TRBJ2-1; possibly TRBD1 for D (6 bases). The CDR3 totals 12 residues. The V gene's germline CDR1 is SNHLY and CDR2 FYNNEI. Trimming stripped 6 bases from V and 9 bases from J, with 12 bases between.